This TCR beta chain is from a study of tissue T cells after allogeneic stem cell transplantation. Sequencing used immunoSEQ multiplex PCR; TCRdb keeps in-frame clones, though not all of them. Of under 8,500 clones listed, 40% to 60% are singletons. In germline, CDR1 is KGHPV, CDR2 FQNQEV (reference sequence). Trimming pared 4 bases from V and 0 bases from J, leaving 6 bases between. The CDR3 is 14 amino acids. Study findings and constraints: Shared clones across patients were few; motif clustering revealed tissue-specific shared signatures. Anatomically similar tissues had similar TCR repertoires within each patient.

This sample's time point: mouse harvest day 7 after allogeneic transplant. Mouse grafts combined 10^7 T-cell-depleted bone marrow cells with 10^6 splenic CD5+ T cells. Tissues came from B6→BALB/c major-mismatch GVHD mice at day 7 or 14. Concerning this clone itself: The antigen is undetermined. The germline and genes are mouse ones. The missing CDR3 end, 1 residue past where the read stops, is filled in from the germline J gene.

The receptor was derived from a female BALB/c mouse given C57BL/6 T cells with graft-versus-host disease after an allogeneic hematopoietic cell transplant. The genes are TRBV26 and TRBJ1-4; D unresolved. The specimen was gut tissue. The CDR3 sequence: CASSPTISNERLFF. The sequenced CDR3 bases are TGTGCCAGCAGTCCGACAATTTCCAACGAAAGATTATTT.